This TCR beta chain was captured in a study of blood T cell repertoires in COVID-19. In its sample, this clone was seen a few times. This sample includes further DNA sequences coding for the same CDR3. Profiling relied on immunoSEQ multiplex PCR, and the TCRdb table lists in-frame clones only, not all of them. This sample carries around 300,000 clones, roughly 90% of them seen once, and the ten largest clones take 3% to 4%. CDR3 length equals 13 residues. V lost 3 bases, J lost 5 bases, and 3 bases stayed unmatched. Germline V gene sequence: CDR1 LGHNT, CDR2 FRNRAP. The sequenced sample consisted of peripheral blood. This chain connects TRBV12-5 to TRBJ1-1; 7 bases agree with TRBD1. The receptor was derived from a woman aged 45-65 years with active or convalescent COVID-19. CDR3 nucleotide sequence: TGTGCTAGTGGTTTACAGGGGTGGACTGAAGCTTTCTTT. Protein product: CASGLQGWTEAFF.